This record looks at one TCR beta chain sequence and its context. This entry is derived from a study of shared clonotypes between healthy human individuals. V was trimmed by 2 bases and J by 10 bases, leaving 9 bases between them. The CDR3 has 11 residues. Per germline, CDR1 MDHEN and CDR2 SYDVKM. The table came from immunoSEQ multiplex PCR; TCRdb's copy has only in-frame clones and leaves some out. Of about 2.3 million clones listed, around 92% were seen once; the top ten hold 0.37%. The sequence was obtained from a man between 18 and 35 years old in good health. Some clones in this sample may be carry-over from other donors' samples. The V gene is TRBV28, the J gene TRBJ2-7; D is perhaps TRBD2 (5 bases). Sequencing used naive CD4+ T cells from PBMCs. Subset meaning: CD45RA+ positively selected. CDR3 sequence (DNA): TGTGCCAGCAGTTTAGGTGAGGGCCAGTACTTC. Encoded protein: CASSLGEGQYF.